This T cell receptor (beta chain) was recovered during a study of response to subunit inactivated influenza vaccine. TCRdb reprocessed the RT-PCR reads with MiXCR, giving one entry per CDR3 protein. The sample contains 500,000 to 600,000 distinct CDR3 sequences, 11% of which appear only once. Germline CDR1 is SNHLY and CDR2 is FYNNEI. Trimming pared 4 bases from V and 13 bases from J, leaving 25 bases between. The CDR3 is made up of 15 amino acids. The same data also went into a second study, on T cells expressing NK-cell markers. That source notes: Beta-chain TCR cDNA was generated via 5'RACE template switching with UMIs. Among the eight sequenced donors, seven tested HCMV-seropositive and one tested seronegative. Of the CD8+ T cell pool in about 6 donors, roughly 1.0-8% was accounted for by dominant NKG2C+ clonotypes. A few donors' CD3+CD56-NKG2C+ cells were dominated by the same clonotypes. HCMV specificity was not established for the expanded NKG2C+ T cell clones.

This sequence joins TRBV2 and TRBJ1-2, with a tentative D call TRBD1 (6 bases). This sample comprised PBMCs from blood, obtained on the day of vaccination. This clonotype was sampled from a man aged 50 or older who received an inactivated influenza vaccine. CDR3 in DNA: TGTGCCAGCAGTGTTACGGGGGCCCCTCGGGTGTTGGGCACCTTC. As protein: CASSVTGAPRVLGTF.